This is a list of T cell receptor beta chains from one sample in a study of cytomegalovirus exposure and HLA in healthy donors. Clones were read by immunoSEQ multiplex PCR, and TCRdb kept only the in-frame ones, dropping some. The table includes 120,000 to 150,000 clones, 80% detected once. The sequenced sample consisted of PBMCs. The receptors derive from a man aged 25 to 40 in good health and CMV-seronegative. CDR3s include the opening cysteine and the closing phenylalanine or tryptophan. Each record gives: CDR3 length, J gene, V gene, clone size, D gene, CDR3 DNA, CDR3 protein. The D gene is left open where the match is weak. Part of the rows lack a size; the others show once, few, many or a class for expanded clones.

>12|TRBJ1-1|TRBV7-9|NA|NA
TGTTCCAGCAGCTTAATGGGGAGGAGCGCTTTCTTT
CSSSLMGRSAFF
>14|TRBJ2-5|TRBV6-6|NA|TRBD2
TGTGCCAGTCGTGTAACTAGCGGGAGTGAGACCCAGTACTTC
CASRVTSGSETQYF
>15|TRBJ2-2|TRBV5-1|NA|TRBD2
TGCGCCAGCAGCTTGGGGGCCGGGGGGACCGGGGAGCTGTTTTTT
CASSLGAGGTGELFF
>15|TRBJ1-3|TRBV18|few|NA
TGTGCCAGCTCACCGGTTGGCGGCTCTGGAAACACCATATATTTT
CASSPVGGSGNTIYF
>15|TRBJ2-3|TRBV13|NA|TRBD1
TGTGCCAGCAGGGACAGGGGCCCGACGCCAGATACGCAGTATTTT
CASRDRGPTPDTQYF
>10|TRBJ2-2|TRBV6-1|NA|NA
TGTGCCAGCGGGACAGGGGAGCTGTTTTTT
CASGTGELFF
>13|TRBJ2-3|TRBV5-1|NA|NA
TGCGCCAGTTGCTCTGAGGGCACAGATACGCAGTATTTT
CASCSEGTDTQYF
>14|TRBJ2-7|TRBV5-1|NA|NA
TGCGCCAGCAGCTTGGGGACAAACTCCTACGAGCAGTACTTC
CASSLGTNSYEQYF
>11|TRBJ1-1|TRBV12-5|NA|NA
TGTGCTAGTGGCAGGGTGCCTGAAGCTTTCTTT
CASGRVPEAFF
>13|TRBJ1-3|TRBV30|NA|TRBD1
TGTGCCGGAAGGACAGGGCCTGGAAACACCATATATTTT
CAGRTGPGNTIYF
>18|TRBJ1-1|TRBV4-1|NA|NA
TGCGCCAGCAGCCAAGATATTTTGCAGGTGGTCCCGAACACTGAAGCTTTCTTT
CASSQDILQVVPNTEAFF
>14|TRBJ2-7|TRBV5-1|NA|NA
TGCGCCAGCAGCCAGGGTGACCCACCCTACGAGCAGTACTTC
CASSQGDPPYEQYF
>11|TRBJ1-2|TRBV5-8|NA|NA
TGTGCCAGCAGCCCCGGGTATGGCTACACCTTC
CASSPGYGYTF
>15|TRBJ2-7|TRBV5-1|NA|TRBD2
TGCGCCAGCAGCCTAGGACTAGCGGGCTCCTACGAGCAGTACTTC
CASSLGLAGSYEQYF
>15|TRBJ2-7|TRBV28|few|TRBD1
TGTGCCAGCAGTGTCGACAGGGTGGCAATTGGCGAGCAGTACTTC
CASSVDRVAIGEQYF
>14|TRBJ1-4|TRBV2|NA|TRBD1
TGTGCCAGCTACCGGGACAGTCCGATTGAAAAACTGTTTTTT
CASYRDSPIEKLFF
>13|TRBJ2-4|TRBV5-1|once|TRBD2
TGCGCCAGCAGTAGCGGGAGTCCGGACATTCAGTACTTC
CASSSGSPDIQYF
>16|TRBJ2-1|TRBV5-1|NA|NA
TGCGCCAGCAGCTTGGCCGTGGGAGCTGGGTACAATGAGCAGTTCTTC
CASSLAVGAGYNEQFF
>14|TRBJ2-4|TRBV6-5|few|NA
TGTGCCAGCAGTGAAGAGCTAGCCAAAAACATTCAGTACTTC
CASSEELAKNIQYF
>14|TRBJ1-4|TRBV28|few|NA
TGTGCCAGCAGTCCTGGACAGCCTCATGAAAAACTGTTTTTT
CASSPGQPHEKLFF
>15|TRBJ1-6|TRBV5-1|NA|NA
TGCGCCAGCAGCTTCCAGGGATCCTATAATTCGCCCCTCCACTTT
CASSFQGSYNSPLHF
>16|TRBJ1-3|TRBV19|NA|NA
TGTGCCAGTAGCGAACTGGGGACAAGCTCTGGAAACACCATATATTTT
CASSELGTSSGNTIYF
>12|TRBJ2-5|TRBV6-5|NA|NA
TGTGCCAGCAGACTCCTTTGGGAGACCCAGTACTTC
CASRLLWETQYF
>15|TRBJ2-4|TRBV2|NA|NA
TGTGCCAGCAGTTACTCAGGGGAAACCAAAAACATTCAGTACTTC
CASSYSGETKNIQYF
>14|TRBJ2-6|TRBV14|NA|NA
TGTGCCAGCAGCCTGGGAGGTGGGGCCAACGTCCTGACTTTC
CASSLGGGANVLTF
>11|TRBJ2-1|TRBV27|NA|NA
TGTGCCAGCAGGGGGGGGGCTCAACAGTTCTTC
CASRGGAQQFF
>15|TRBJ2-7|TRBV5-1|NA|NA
TGCGCCAGCAGCCCCGAGGGGGGGGCTATGTACGAGCAGTACTTC
CASSPEGGAMYEQYF
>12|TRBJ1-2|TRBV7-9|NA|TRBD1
TGTGCCAGCAGCTTCGGACAGGCATCATACACCTTC
CASSFGQASYTF
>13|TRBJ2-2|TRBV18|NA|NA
TGTGCCAGCTCCGGGGTGTTGACCGGGGAGCTGTTTTTT
CASSGVLTGELFF
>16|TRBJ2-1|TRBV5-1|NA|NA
TGCGCCAGCAGCTTGCAATTGCAGGGTGGGAATCGTGAGCAGTTCTTC
CASSLQLQGGNREQFF
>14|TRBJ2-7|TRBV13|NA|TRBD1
TGTGCCAGCAGGGTAGGACAGGGGTCATCCGAGCAGTACTTC
CASRVGQGSSEQYF
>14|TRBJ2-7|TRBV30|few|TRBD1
TGTGCCTGGAGCGCCGGGACAGGAGACTACGAGCAGTACTTC
CAWSAGTGDYEQYF